This TCR beta chain was found in a study of long-term antiretroviral therapy in people with HIV. Trimming took 0 bases from V and 1 from J, leaving 6 bases between them. CDR1 is SGHNT, CDR2 YENEEA, per germline. This CDR3 has 14 amino acids. The authors ran the immunoSEQ assay, v3.0, at survey level. Only in-frame clones appear in the TCRdb table, and some are missing; sequencing was by immunoSEQ multiplex PCR. The repertoire holds around 27,000 clones, approximately 86% seen once, with around 8.2% in the top ten. The cryopreserved samples used held roughly 0.95-10 million PBMC prior to extraction of DNA.

The chain links TRBV11-3 to TRBJ1-1, with D maybe TRBD1 (6 bases). The clonotype was recovered from a man aged 35-49 years with HIV. The source material was unsorted PBMCs, sampled 3 years after starting antiretroviral therapy. The CDR3 DNA sequence: TGTGCCAGCAGCTTAGAGGGGGCGAACACTGAAGCTTTCTTT. As protein: CASSLEGANTEAFF.